These 22 T cell receptor beta chains share one sample of origin, sequenced in a study of blood T cell repertoires in COVID-19. TCRdb keeps only in-frame clones here, not all; method: immunoSEQ multiplex PCR. The sample contains over 100,000 clones, 87% of which appear only once. Sequenced: peripheral blood. Receptors originate from a man aged 45-65 years with acute or convalescent COVID-19.

In this sample, this clone turned up a few times. This rearrangement joins TRBV30 to TRBJ1-1; TRBD1 matches at 8 bases. The V gene end was trimmed by 3 bases and the J gene end by 5 bases; junction bases not matched to a gene: 5. Per germline, CDR1 GTSNPN and CDR2 SVGIG (reference sequence). CDR3 size: 13 residues. CDR3 DNA sequence: TGTGCCTGGAGCCGGGACAGGCGAACTGAAGCTTTCTTT. Translating gives CAWSRDRRTEAFF. The full variable domain, completed using reference TRBV30 and TRBJ1-1, is SQTIHQWPATLVQPVGSPLSLECTVEGTSNPNLYWYRQAAGRGLQLLFYSVGIGQISSEVPQNLSASRPQDRQFILSSKKLLLSDSGFYLCAWSRDRRTEAFFGQGTRLTVV.

J is TRBJ2-3 and V is TRBV11-2, with a tentative D call TRBD2 (5 bases). Trimming stripped 5 bases from V and 8 bases from J, with 11 bases between. CDR1 and CDR2 from the germline V gene are SGHAT and FQNNGV. The CDR3 is 12 residues long. CDR3: CASSPSGGTQYF. The CDR3 coding sequence is TGTGCCAGCAGCCCCAGCGGAGGTACGCAGTATTTT.

The rearrangement uses TRBV4-1 and TRBJ2-7; D remains ambiguous. Germline assignment: CDR1 MGHRA and CDR2 YSYEKL. This CDR3 comprises 14 residues. The ends were cut back, 1 base at V and 6 bases at J, with 13 bases in the middle. CDR3 in amino acids: CASSQVVNPGEQYF. CDR3 in DNA: TGCGCCAGCAGCCAAGTCGTAAACCCGGGCGAGCAGTACTTC.

This clone was recorded only once. The chain combines TRBV7-2 with TRBJ1-6, with unresolved D. Trimming pared 2 bases from V and 7 bases from J, leaving 6 bases between. Germline CDR1 and CDR2: SGHTA and FQGNSA. The CDR3 sequence is 13 residues long. CDR3 protein: CASSLPSNSPLHF. DNA for the CDR3: TGTGCCAGCAGCTTACCATCAAATTCACCCCTCCACTTT.

The chain employs TRBV24-1 and TRBJ2-7; TRBD1 agrees at 9 bases. The germline CDR1 and CDR2 sequences are KGHDR and SFDVKD. The CDR3 length is 18 residues. With 5 bases clipped from V and 0 bases from J, the junction kept 13 bases outside the gene matches. The CDR3, as DNA: TGTGCCACCAGTGGTCCGGGACAGGGACTTAATTACTCCTACGAGCAGTACTTC. Encoded protein: CATSGPGQGLNYSYEQYF.

This chain joins TRBV3-1 (or the pseudogene TRBV3-2) and TRBJ2-1; 10 nucleotides agree with TRBD2. The V gene end was trimmed by 0 bases and the J gene end by 8 bases; junction bases not matched to a gene: 4. The germline gives CDR1 LGHDT, CDR2 YNNKEL (reference sequence). This CDR3 comprises 15 residues. CDR3 sequence reads: CASSQDTSGIDEQFF. The CDR3, as DNA: TGTGCCAGCAGCCAAGATACTAGCGGGATAGATGAGCAGTTCTTC.

V gene TRBV6-6 combines with J gene TRBJ1-2; 9 bases line up with TRBD1. The germline V gene encodes CDR1 MNHNY and CDR2 SVGAGI (reference sequence). The junction had 5 bases not matched to a gene; V was cut back by 5 bases and J by 7 bases. The CDR3 sequence is 13 residues long. CDR3 in amino acids: CASSQTGGSGYTF. In DNA, the CDR3 is TGTGCCAGCAGTCAGACAGGGGGATCTGGCTACACCTTC.

This chain uses TRBV27 with TRBJ1-1, with 8 nucleotides matching TRBD1. Germline assignment: CDR1 MNHEY and CDR2 SMNVEV (reference sequence). The trim removed 7 bases at V and 4 bases at J, leaving 8 bases unmatched. The CDR3 runs to 14 residues. In nucleotides, the CDR3 is TGTGCCAGCACGACAGGGGTTGGGGGCACTGAAGCTTTCTTT. As protein: CASTTGVGGTEAFF.

V and J are TRBV9 and TRBJ1-6, with D perhaps TRBD1 (6 bases). The germline V gene encodes CDR1 SGDLS and CDR2 YYNGEE. The V and J ends lost 4 bases and 10 bases respectively, with 18 bases between them. CDR3 size: 15 residues. CDR3 amino acids: CASSPGQGRGSPLHF. The DNA of the CDR3 is TGTGCCAGCAGCCCCGGGCAGGGGCGAGGGTCACCCCTCCACTTT.

The rearrangement uses TRBV5-1 and TRBJ2-1; 9 nucleotides line up with TRBD2. The length of the CDR3 is 15 residues. With V trimmed by 1 base and J by 6 bases, 5 bases remained unmatched. CDR1 and CDR2 from the germline V gene are SGHRS and YFSETQ. For the CDR3, the DNA is TGCGCCAGCAGCTTGACGGCGGGAGGGAGCAATGAGCAGTTCTTC. Residues: CASSLTAGGSNEQFF.

The V call is TRBV5-1, the J call TRBJ1-1, with D uncertain. In germline, CDR1 is SGHRS, CDR2 YFSETQ. V lost 1 base and J lost 4, with 14 bases in between. The CDR3 covers 15 residues. Here the CDR3 reads CASSLMKSGGTEAFF. The DNA for the CDR3 is TGCGCCAGCAGCTTGATGAAGTCCGGAGGCACTGAAGCTTTCTTT.

The genes are TRBV12-3 or TRBV12-4 and TRBJ1-2; weak D call: TRBD1 (5 bases). Trimming shortened V by 5 bases and J by 3 bases, and 10 bases separated the two germline ends. This CDR3 is 13 amino acids long. In DNA, the CDR3 is TGTGCCAGCAGTCTTACAGGATACTATGGCTACACCTTC. Encoded protein: CASSLTGYYGYTF.

The chain links TRBV5-4 to TRBJ2-7, with 8 bases identical to TRBD2. Trimming at V came to 4 bases and at J to 5 bases, leaving 8 bases not matched to a gene. The V gene's germline CDR1 is SGHNT and CDR2 YYREEE (reference sequence). The CDR3 has 14 amino acids. In DNA, the CDR3 is TGTGCCAGCAGCCGAGACGGACTAGCTAACGAGCAGTACTTC. Its translation: CASSRDGLANEQYF.

The V and J genes are TRBV4-1 and TRBJ2-2; a possible D gene is TRBD2 (6 bases). V was clipped by 3 bases and J by 6 bases, with 17 bases between them. The CDR3 is 16 amino acids. The V gene's germline CDR1 is MGHRA and CDR2 YSYEKL. This CDR3 reads CASSQFGGTMSGELFF. CDR3 sequence (DNA): TGCGCCAGCAGCCAGTTCGGGGGTACTATGTCCGGGGAGCTGTTTTTT.

The CDR3 DNA is TGTGCCAGCAGCGTCACTAGCGGAGACTCCTACAATGAGCAGTTCTTC. This codes for CASSVTSGDSYNEQFF. This sequence joins TRBV7-6 and TRBJ2-1, with 8 bases matching TRBD2. This CDR3 region has 16 residues. The V gene end was trimmed by 5 bases and the J gene end by 0 bases; junction bases not matched to a gene: 6. Looked up from germline, CDR1 is SGHVS and CDR2 is FNYEAQ.

The chain is built from TRBV5-1 and TRBJ2-4; 10 bases fit TRBD1. CDR1 and CDR2 (germline): SGHRS, YFSETQ. The CDR3 extends over 15 amino acids. J was trimmed by 6 bases and V by 0 bases; bases with no gene match: 3. The CDR3: CASSLEDRGVNIQYF. DNA for the CDR3: TGCGCCAGCAGCTTGGAGGACAGGGGGGTAAACATTCAGTACTTC.

This clone occurred a few times. This chain uses TRBV5-1 with TRBJ1-4, with TRBD1 matching 9 bases. V was clipped by 3 bases and J by 0 bases; unmatched bases: 9. Germline V CDR1 and CDR2: SGHRS, YFSETQ. The CDR3 spans 18 residues. Here the CDR3 reads CASSSEMTGGATNEKLFF. In DNA form, the CDR3 reads TGCGCCAGCAGCTCCGAAATGACAGGGGGAGCAACTAATGAAAAACTGTTTTTT. Full variable domain (rest looked up from reference TRBV5-1 and TRBJ1-4): KAGVTQTPRYLIKTRGQQVTLSCSPISGHRSVSWYQQTPGQGLQFLFEYFSETQRNKGNFPGRFSGRQFSNSRSEMNVSTLELGDSALYLCASSSEMTGGATNEKLFFGSGTQLSVL.

This chain uses TRBV5-1 with TRBJ2-1; 10 nucleotides match TRBD2. The CDR3 is 14 amino acids. Trimming cost V 0 bases and J 12 bases; bases outside gene matches: 6. Germline CDR1 is SGHRS and CDR2 is YFSETQ. The CDR3 DNA is TGCGCCAGCAGCTTGGATGTTAGCGGGAGGTTGCAGTTCTTC. It translates to CASSLDVSGRLQFF.

A single count supports this clone. This rearrangement joins TRBV11-2 to TRBJ1-1, with TRBD1 matching 8 bases. The length of the CDR3 is 15 residues. Germline V gene lookup returns CDR1 SGHAT and CDR2 FQNNGV. With 5 bases clipped from V and 1 base from J, the junction kept 6 bases outside the gene matches. The CDR3 here is CASSLAGGPNTEAFF. DNA of the CDR3: TGTGCCAGCAGCCTCGCAGGGGGCCCGAACACTGAAGCTTTCTTT.

This CDR3 is CASSQGGRQGTDTQYF. Written as DNA, the CDR3 is TGTGCCAGCAGCCAAGGAGGTCGGCAGGGGACGGATACGCAGTATTTT. The chain has TRBV3-1 (or the pseudogene TRBV3-2) and TRBJ2-3; possibly TRBD1 for D (6 bases). This CDR3 contains 16 residues. CDR1 and CDR2 (germline): LGHDT, YNNKEL (reference sequence). The V end was cut by 1 base, the J end by 6 bases, with 17 bases between.

This chain connects TRBV18 to TRBJ2-3, with a tentative D call TRBD1 (6 bases). Trimming took 1 base from V and 4 from J, leaving 9 bases between them. The CDR3 is 14 amino acids. Looked up from germline, CDR1 is KGHSH and CDR2 is LQKENI. The CDR3 reads CASSPRGPSDTQYF. The CDR3 nucleotides are TGTGCCAGCTCACCACGGGGGCCGTCAGATACGCAGTATTTT.

This clone was detected only a few times. This rearrangement joins TRBV28 to TRBJ2-5, with D possibly matching TRBD2 (5 bases). Trimming stripped 5 bases from V and 5 bases from J, with 9 bases between. CDR1 and CDR2 from the germline V gene are MDHEN and SYDVKM. The CDR3 covers 12 residues. In DNA, the CDR3 is TGTGCCAGCAGTCCCGGGATGGAGACCCAGTACTTC. Its translation is CASSPGMETQYF.